These T cell receptor beta chains were read from a single sample in a study of blood T cells in healthy people across ages. TCRdb re-called the 5' RACE reads with MiXCR, one entry per CDR3 protein. The table records 1,500,000 or so distinct CDR3 sequences, approximately 59% of them present only once. Input material: blood. Source of these receptors: a man aged 18 to 30 in good health. CDR3s include the opening cysteine and the closing phenylalanine or tryptophan. D genes are given only for firm matches. The listing skips clone size in some rows; elsewhere it reads once, few, many or a size class.

TRBJ2-7	-	TRBD2	TRBV4-1	CASSQVFLAGGEQYF	TGCGCCAGCAGCCAAGTATTCCTAGCGGGAGGTGAGCAGTACTTC
TRBJ2-3	-	-	TRBV12-3/TRBV12-4	CSSSPGAATDTQYF	TGTTCCAGCAGTCCCGGGGCGGCCACAGATACGCAGTATTTT
TRBJ1-1	-	-	TRBV12-3/TRBV12-4	CASSYPPGEWTTEAFF	TGTGCCAGCAGTTACCCCCCAGGGGAATGGACCACTGAAGCTTTCTTT
TRBJ2-7	-	-	TRBV3-1	CASSQGPEGAYEQYF	TGTGCCAGCAGCCAGGGCCCTGAGGGGGCCTACGAGCAGTACTTC
TRBJ2-1	-	-	TRBV21-1	CASTPLGGSGSYNEQFF	TGTGCCAGCACCCCGTTAGGTGGTAGCGGGAGCTACAATGAGCAGTTCTTC
TRBJ1-2	-	-	TRBV7-2	CASSSDGWEATGGGYTF	TGTGCCAGCAGCTCGGACGGGTGGGAAGCGACTGGGGGTGGCTACACCTTC
TRBJ2-3	-	-	TRBV6-2/TRBV6-3	CASTKGLLGDTQYF	TGTGCCAGCACCAAGGGGCTCCTCGGGGATACGCAGTATTTT
TRBJ1-1	-	-	TRBV27	CASKGMGNTEAFF	TGTGCCAGCAAAGGCATGGGGAACACTGAAGCTTTCTTT
TRBJ2-7	once	-	TRBV11-2	CASSLGLVPTYEQYF	TGTGCCAGCAGCTTAGGACTAGTCCCTACCTACGAGCAGTACTTC
TRBJ2-3	once	-	TRBV21-1	CASPGSSADTQYF	TGTGCCAGTCCCGGGAGCTCCGCAGATACGCAGTATTTT
TRBJ2-1	-	-	TRBV4-1	CASSAFRTGEQFF	TGCGCCAGCAGCGCATTTAGGACCGGGGAGCAGTTCTTC
TRBJ1-2	-	-	TRBV4-1	CASSQEGGNRAYGYTF	TGCGCCAGCAGCCAAGAAGGGGGGAACAGAGCCTATGGCTACACCTTC
TRBJ2-1	-	TRBD2	TRBV3-1	CASSSGLAGPLVDEQFF	TGTGCCAGCAGCTCGGGACTAGCGGGGCCTCTTGTAGATGAGCAGTTCTTC
TRBJ2-5	-	TRBD2	TRBV20-1	CSASGGAQVETQYF	TGCAGTGCTAGCGGGGGGGCCCAGGTAGAGACCCAGTACTTC
TRBJ2-3	-	TRBD1	TRBV6-2/TRBV6-3	CASSQRGQSTDTQYF	TGTGCCAGCAGTCAAAGGGGACAGAGCACAGATACGCAGTATTTT